These 27 T cell receptor beta chains came from one sample sequenced in a study of blood T cells in healthy people across ages. Through a sample-barcoded 5' primer and a J-beta primer mix, a second PCR was run for about 6 to 11 cycles. TCRdb processed the 5' RACE reads anew with MiXCR; each CDR3 protein has one entry. The data contain more than 1,000,000 distinct CDR3 sequences, 20% to 25% of them singletons. Separately, the same data were catalogued under a study of T cells of mothers and their children.

The sequenced material came from blood. The receptors here all came from a girl between 2 and 10 years old in good health.

This clonotype came up a few times. The V call is TRBV5-1, the J call TRBJ1-2; D is perhaps TRBD1 (5 bases). V lost 5 bases and J lost 8, with 10 bases in between. The CDR3 runs 11 residues. Germline loops: CDR1 SGHRS, CDR2 YFSETQ. Here the CDR3 reads CASRSQEGYTF. In DNA, the CDR3 is TGCGCCAGCAGATCACAGGAGGGCTACACCTTC.

The table lists this clonotype with a few counts. The CDR3 sequence: CASRSYTLNTEAFF. CDR3 nucleotides: TGTGCCAGCCGATCCTATACCCTGAACACTGAAGCTTTCTTT. The chain carries TRBV28 and TRBJ1-1; no reliable D call. This CDR3 has 14 residues. V was clipped by 8 bases and J by 0 bases, with 13 bases between them. Germline values: CDR1 MDHEN, CDR2 SYDVKM.

This clonotype was detected only a few times. The chain combines TRBV15 with TRBJ2-7; D might be TRBD2 (6 bases). Trimming stripped 4 bases from V and 6 bases from J, with 16 bases between. The CDR3 covers 14 residues. Germline CDR1 is LNHNV and CDR2 is YYDKDF (reference sequence). The CDR3 here is CATSKNLGSPEQYF. CDR3 in DNA: TGTGCCACCAGCAAGAACCTCGGGAGCCCCGAGCAGTACTTC.

The V call is TRBV5-1, the J call TRBJ2-7, with TRBD1 matching over 9 bases. V dropped 4 bases and J dropped 2; count of bases not matched to a gene: 7. This CDR3 spans 15 amino acids. CDR1 and CDR2 (germline): SGHRS, YFSETQ. CDR3 loop: CASSQTGTGTYEQYF. The CDR3 DNA reads TGCGCCAGCAGCCAGACCGGGACAGGGACCTACGAGCAGTACTTC.

This clonotype turned up a few times. The rearrangement uses TRBV4-2 and TRBJ2-7; 7 bases line up with TRBD2. Germline V gives CDR1 LGHNA, CDR2 YNFKEQ. The CDR3 runs to 15 residues. The V segment lost 1 base and the J segment 6 bases; nucleotides outside the gene matches: 9. The chain's CDR3 is CASSQVWMTGGEQYF. The DNA of the CDR3 is TGTGCCAGCAGCCAAGTGTGGATGACGGGGGGCGAGCAGTACTTC.

This clonotype appeared once. V usage is TRBV20-1 and J usage is TRBJ2-7; D may be TRBD2 (6 bases). CDR3 size: 15 residues. The ends were cut back, 3 bases at V and 2 bases at J, with 17 bases in the middle. Germline V gene data show CDR1 as DFQATT and CDR2 as SNEGSKA (reference sequence). CDR3 amino acids: CSASRAGTGAYEQYF. CDR3 DNA: TGCAGTGCTAGTCGGGCTGGGACTGGGGCCTACGAGCAGTACTTC.

The chain recombines TRBV7-9 with TRBJ1-1, with D possibly TRBD1 on 5 matching bases. Between the trimmed V and J ends, which lost 6 bases and 2 bases, there was a span of 22 bases. Germline V gene lookup returns CDR1 SEHNR and CDR2 FQNEAQ (reference sequence). CDR3 length equals 17 residues. As DNA, the CDR3 is TGTGCCAGCAGTCCCACGCCGTATTACGGGACCAACACTGAAGCTTTCTTT. It encodes CASSPTPYYGTNTEAFF.

This clonotype has just a few counts. This chain connects TRBV7-8 to TRBJ2-7; 11 bases are a match to TRBD2. Germline assignment: CDR1 SGHVS and CDR2 FQNEAQ. V shed 1 base, J shed 2 bases, and the junction held 7 bases outside the gene matches. CDR3 length equals 17 residues. The CDR3 reads CASSLVLGTSGTYEQYF. The CDR3 DNA follows: TGTGCCAGCAGCTTAGTTCTCGGGACTAGCGGTACCTACGAGCAGTACTTC.

This clonotype was picked up a small number of times. The rearrangement joins TRBV29-1 to TRBJ1-1, with a tentative D call TRBD1 (6 bases). Per germline, CDR1 SQVTM and CDR2 ANQGSEA. Between the trimmed V and J ends, which lost 6 bases and 3 bases, there was a span of 20 bases. This CDR3 region has 15 residues. The DNA of the CDR3 is TGCAGCGTCGTGGGTGGGGGCGGGAAGGACACTGAAGCTTTCTTT. It translates to CSVVGGGGKDTEAFF.

This clonotype was counted only a few times. The chain carries TRBV5-1 and TRBJ2-3; a weak D match, TRBD2 (6 bases). Germline V lookup: CDR1 SGHRS, CDR2 YFSETQ. CDR3 length equals 16 residues. Trimming removed 2 bases at V and 1 base at J, with 14 bases between. Written as DNA, the CDR3 is TGCGCCAGCAGCTTCCCTGGAGGGGAAGGCACAGATACGCAGTATTTT. Translated: CASSFPGGEGTDTQYF.

The chain has TRBV20-1 and TRBJ2-1; D perhaps matches TRBD2 (6 bases). The CDR3 totals 13 residues. V lost 6 bases and J 0 bases, leaving 9 bases between the germline ends. Germline V gene sequence: CDR1 DFQATT, CDR2 SNEGSKA (reference sequence). DNA for the CDR3: TGCAGTGCCCAGACTAGCTCCTACAATGAGCAGTTCTTC. Translating gives CSAQTSSYNEQFF.

This clonotype was counted between two and nine times. V and J are TRBV15 and TRBJ2-1, with D possibly matching TRBD1 (5 bases). Trimming pared 7 bases from V and 2 bases from J, leaving 15 bases between. The length of the CDR3 is 15 residues. Germline CDR1 reads LNHNV; CDR2 reads YYDKDF (reference sequence). CDR3 loop: CATNEVWGTYNEQFF. The CDR3 DNA sequence: TGTGCCACCAATGAAGTGTGGGGCACCTACAATGAGCAGTTCTTC. Combining the CDR3 with reference TRBV15 and TRBJ2-1 gives the whole variable domain DAMVIQNPRYQVTQFGKPVTLSCSQTLNHNVMYWYQQKSSQAPKLLFHYYDKDFNNEADTPDNFQSRRPNTSFCFLDIRSPGLGDTAMYLCATNEVWGTYNEQFFGPGTRLTVL.

V and J are TRBV7-2 and TRBJ1-2; weak D call: TRBD1 (6 bases). V lost 7 bases to trimming and J lost 5 bases, with 17 bases between them. The length of the CDR3 is 14 residues. From germline, CDR1 is SGHTA and CDR2 FQGNSA. In DNA form, the CDR3 reads TGTGCCAGCACCCCGAGGGGGAGCTCATATGGCTACACCTTC. Translation gives CASTPRGSSYGYTF.

This clonotype has only a few counts. This rearrangement joins TRBV9 to TRBJ1-2; 7 nucleotides align to TRBD1. Germline V gene data show CDR1 as SGDLS and CDR2 as YYNGEE. With V trimmed by 4 bases and J by 6 bases, 9 bases remained unmatched. The CDR3 is 14 amino acids. CDR3 sequence reads: CASSLKVRGDGYTF. CDR3 DNA sequence: TGTGCCAGCAGCCTCAAGGTCAGGGGGGATGGCTACACCTTC.

This chain uses TRBV3-1 with TRBJ2-5; maybe TRBD2 (5 bases). The CDR3 sequence is 17 residues long. V was pared by 0 bases and J by 1 base, with 15 bases between. Germline values: CDR1 LGHDT, CDR2 YNNKEL (reference sequence). As DNA, the CDR3 is TGTGCCAGCAGCCAAGATACACAACCCGGGATCCAAGAGACCCAGTACTTC. This sequence encodes CASSQDTQPGIQETQYF.

This clonotype was seen a few times. The chain links TRBV29-1 to TRBJ1-5; D might be TRBD1 (6 bases). Trimming cost V 7 bases and J 3 bases, with 10 bases left between them. The CDR3 has 12 amino acids. The germline gives CDR1 SQVTM, CDR2 ANQGSEA. CDR3 bases: TGCAGCGCTGGACAGCTCAATCAGCCCCAGCATTTT. Protein product: CSAGQLNQPQHF.

The rearrangement uses TRBV20-1 and TRBJ1-4, with a tentative D call TRBD1 (6 bases). The CDR3 totals 14 residues. Germline V gene data show CDR1 as DFQATT and CDR2 as SNEGSKA (reference sequence). V lost 2 bases to trimming and J lost 4 bases, with 11 bases between them. This CDR3 reads CSARKGGGNEKLFF. For the CDR3, the DNA is TGCAGTGCTAGAAAAGGGGGGGGTAATGAAAAACTGTTTTTT.

This clonotype has more than one count but fewer than ten. The chain couples TRBV19 to TRBJ2-1, with D hard to call. CDR1 LNHDA and CDR2 SQIVND come from the germline V gene (reference sequence). The CDR3 runs 13 residues. Trimming shortened V by 1 base and J by 7 bases, and 8 bases separated the two germline ends. The CDR3 bases are TGTGCCAGTAGTATAGTAACCGGGAATGAGCAGTTCTTC. It specifies CASSIVTGNEQFF.

This clonotype has a handful of counts. The V call is TRBV14, the J call TRBJ2-7; tentative D call: TRBD2 (7 bases). CDR3 size: 16 residues. Germline values: CDR1 SGHDN, CDR2 FVKESK. The V end was cut by 1 base, the J end by 0 bases, with 13 bases between. CDR3 in DNA: TGTGCCAGCAGCCAAGGGACGGGGGGCCGCTCCTACGAGCAGTACTTC. This translates into CASSQGTGGRSYEQYF.

This clonotype was counted only a few times. The V and J genes are TRBV27 and TRBJ2-4; 8 nucleotides match TRBD2. V lost 4 bases and J lost 5; bases outside the gene matches: 4. Looked up from germline, CDR1 is MNHEY and CDR2 is SMNVEV (reference sequence). This CDR3 comprises 14 residues. CDR3 sequence: CASSSRGGENIQYF. DNA of the CDR3: TGTGCCAGCAGTTCCCGGGGGGGGGAAAACATTCAGTACTTC.

The V and J genes are TRBV6-1 and TRBJ2-1, with 13 nucleotides matching TRBD2. CDR1 and CDR2 from the germline V gene are MNHNS and SASEGT. The CDR3 is 14 amino acids. V was pared by 6 bases and J by 14 bases, with 10 bases of the junction left unmatched. This CDR3 reads CASRVLAGGPEEFF. The DNA for the CDR3 is TGTGCCAGCAGGGTACTAGCGGGAGGGCCGGAGGAGTTCTTC.

Details on this clonotype: The CDR3 end shows no conserved phenylalanine or tryptophan, and so a read error is likely. V gene TRBV7-9 combines with J gene TRBJ1-1; D is uncertain. In germline, CDR1 is SEHNR, CDR2 FQNEAQ (reference sequence). The CDR3 is made up of 19 amino acids. The ends were cut back, 1 base at V and 5 bases at J, with 26 bases in the middle. The CDR3 reads CASSLVGAGRPPTGTEAFL. Written as DNA, the CDR3 is TGTGCCAGCAGCTTAGTAGGTGCGGGCAGGCCTCCGACGGGGACTGAAGCTTTCCTT.

The chain couples TRBV28 to TRBJ1-3; D gene ambiguous. Per the germline V gene, CDR1 is MDHEN and CDR2 is SYDVKM. This CDR3 is 13 amino acids long. V lost 4 bases to trimming and J lost 4 bases, with 8 bases between them. Here the CDR3 reads CASSSRRGNTIYF. The CDR3 DNA reads as TGTGCCAGCAGTTCGAGGCGGGGAAACACCATATATTTT.

This clonotype was counted a few times. This chain connects TRBV12-3 or TRBV12-4 to TRBJ2-5; perhaps D is TRBD1 or TRBD2 (5 bases each). V was clipped by 2 bases and J by 5 bases, with 18 bases between them. This CDR3 contains 16 residues. The DNA of the CDR3 is TGTGCCAGCAGTTTACCCCGCGGGCAGGGCTTGGAGACCCAGTACTTC. Its translation is CASSLPRGQGLETQYF.

The CDR3 loop is CASSLDRDRETF. CDR3 DNA sequence: TGTGCCAGCAGCTTAGACCGGGACAGGGAGACCTTC. The chain joins TRBV11-1 to TRBJ1-2; 9 nucleotides match TRBD1. Losses at the gene ends were 1 base for V and 14 bases for J; bases not matched to a gene: 5. The V gene's germline CDR1 is SGHAT and CDR2 FQDESV (reference sequence). The CDR3 runs 12 residues. The full variable domain, completed using reference TRBV11-1 and TRBJ1-2, is EAEVAQSPRYKITEKSQAVAFWCDPISGHATLYWYRQILGQGPELLVQFQDESVVDDSQLPKDRFSAERLKGVDSTLKIQPAELGDSAMYLCASSLDRDRETFGSGTRLTVV.

This clonotype was picked up many times. The V gene is TRBV7-6, the J gene TRBJ2-3; 7 nucleotides align to TRBD2. The CDR3 loop spans 12 amino acids. Germline values: CDR1 SGHVS, CDR2 FNYEAQ. Losses at the gene ends were 5 bases for V and 6 bases for J; bases not matched to a gene: 2. The CDR3 here is CASSAGGDTQYF. Here the CDR3 DNA reads TGTGCCAGCAGCGCCGGGGGGGATACGCAGTATTTT.

This clonotype was picked up a small number of times. The chain carries TRBV12-3 or TRBV12-4 and TRBJ1-2; a possible D gene is TRBD1 (5 bases). This CDR3 spans 15 amino acids. Trimming left V 5 bases short and J 6 bases short, with 19 bases between. CDR3 loop: CASSRTTTGGDGYTF. The CDR3 DNA sequence: TGTGCCAGCAGTCGTACTACTACAGGTGGCGATGGCTACACCTTC.